Below, 21 T cell receptor beta chains from the same sample are listed, as sequenced in a study of CD8+CD57+ T cells in acquired aplastic anemia. The sequenced patients had an expansion of CD8+CD57+ cells seen by flow cytometry. Both TCR beta VDJ combination and CDR3 sequence profiling were carried out. Genomic DNA was the template for this profiling. MiXCR was run by TCRdb on the reads, yielding one entry per CDR3 protein. The sample yields 150,000 or so distinct CDR3 sequences, 40% to 65% seen once. The sequencing input was sorted CD4+, CD8+, or CD8+CD57+ T cells (not recorded which) from PBMCs. All receptors come from a human donor with aplastic anemia.

Ten or more counts support this clonotype. The chain joins TRBV19 to TRBJ2-7; 10 bases are shared with TRBD1. The CDR3 has 14 residues. Trimming at V came to 7 bases and at J to 3 bases, leaving 6 bases not matched to a gene. Per the germline V gene, CDR1 is LNHDA and CDR2 is SQIVND (reference sequence). The CDR3 nucleotides are TGTGCCAGTAAATCGGGACAGGGGATCTACGAGCAGTACTTC. Encoded protein: CASKSGQGIYEQYF.

This clonotype has a count of ten or more. Here the CDR3 reads CASSDPRTSGGHQETQYF. DNA for the CDR3: TGTGCCAGCAGTGACCCGAGGACTAGCGGGGGCCACCAAGAGACCCAGTACTTC. The chain recombines TRBV6-4 with TRBJ2-5; 13 bases map to TRBD2. CDR3 size: 18 residues. With 2 bases clipped from V and 0 bases from J, the junction kept 6 bases outside the gene matches. CDR1 MRHNA and CDR2 SNTAGT come from the germline V gene.

In its sample, this clonotype was seen many times. This chain links TRBV9 with TRBJ2-1, with D possibly being TRBD1 or TRBD2 (5 bases each). CDR3 length: 12 amino acids. Trimming removed 2 bases at V and 14 bases at J, with 14 bases between. The germline gives CDR1 SGDLS, CDR2 YYNGEE. The CDR3 protein is CASSVRDRWEFF. For the CDR3, the DNA is TGTGCCAGCAGCGTCCGGGACCGTTGGGAGTTCTTC. The variable domain in full, with the rest retrieved from reference TRBV9 and TRBJ2-1, is DSGVTQTPKHLITATGQRVTLRCSPRSGDLSVYWYQQSLDQGLQFLIQYYNGEERAKGNILERFSAQQFPDLHSELNLSSLELGDSALYFCASSVRDRWEFFGPGTRLTVL.

This clonotype showed up many times. J is TRBJ2-7 and V is TRBV29-1; no reliable D call. V lost 5 bases, J lost 4 bases, and 9 bases lay in between. The CDR3 loop spans 11 amino acids. CDR1 and CDR2 (germline): SQVTM, ANQGSEA. The CDR3 DNA reads as TGCAGCGTTTTCGTAGGTTACGAGCAGTACTTC. It encodes CSVFVGYEQYF.

Many counts were recorded for this clonotype. This chain uses TRBV7-9 with TRBJ2-1, with a weak D call TRBD2 (5 bases). Germline loops: CDR1 SEHNR, CDR2 FQNEAQ (reference sequence). The CDR3 covers 16 residues. The ends were cut back, 1 base at V and 2 bases at J, with 12 bases in the middle. CDR3 bases: TGTGCCAGCAGCTTAGGAGAACTAGTTCCCTACAATGAGCAGTTCTTC. Its protein is CASSLGELVPYNEQFF.

CDR3 residues: CASSVEAGAVYEQYF. CDR3 DNA sequence: TGTGCCAGCAGCGTAGAGGCGGGAGCGGTCTACGAGCAGTACTTC. The V and J genes are TRBV9 and TRBJ2-7; 7 bases fit TRBD2. Germline V gene lookup returns CDR1 SGDLS and CDR2 YYNGEE. CDR3 length equals 15 residues. With 0 bases clipped from V and 3 bases from J, the junction kept 6 bases outside the gene matches.

The rearrangement uses TRBV2 and TRBJ2-3, with a tentative D call TRBD1 (5 bases). The CDR3 is 12 amino acids. With 11 bases removed from V and 4 bases from J, the gap between germline ends came to 13 bases. Germline CDR1 SNHLY, CDR2 FYNNEI. In DNA form, the CDR3 reads TGTGCCTCCTCGGGCAGGGCAGATACGCAGTATTTT. Its translation is CASSGRADTQYF. Complete variable domain (other parts from reference TRBV2 and TRBJ2-3): EPEVTQTPSHQVTQMGQEVILRCVPISNHLYFYWYRQILGQKVEFLVSFYNNEISEKSEIFDDQFSVERPDGSNFTLKIRSTKLEDSAMYFCASSGRADTQYFGPGTRLTVL.

The chain links TRBV19 to TRBJ1-6; no reliable D call. The germline V and J ends were trimmed by 3 bases and 7 bases, with 13 bases remaining between them. This CDR3 region has 15 residues. CDR1 is LNHDA and CDR2 is SQIVND in the germline V gene (reference sequence). The CDR3 region is CASSMMSGENSPLHF. As DNA, the CDR3 is TGTGCCAGTAGTATGATGTCCGGGGAAAATTCACCCCTCCACTTT.

The CDR3 loop is CASSLAGTAAYEQYF. For the CDR3, the DNA is TGTGCCAGCAGCTTGGCCGGGACGGCAGCCTACGAGCAGTACTTC. The rearrangement uses TRBV5-5 and TRBJ2-7; TRBD1 or TRBD2 may be the D gene (5 bases each). Germline-derived CDR1 and CDR2 are SGHKS and YYEKEE (reference sequence). This CDR3 contains 15 residues. Trimming left V 0 bases short and J 2 bases short, with 12 bases between.

The chain is built from TRBV19 and TRBJ1-1; 7 bases are shared with TRBD1. Germline CDR1 and CDR2: LNHDA and SQIVND (reference sequence). Losses at the gene ends were 6 bases for V and 4 bases for J; bases not matched to a gene: 5. The length of the CDR3 is 13 residues. DNA for the CDR3: TGTGCCAGTAGCCTCAGACAGGGCACTGAAGCTTTCTTT. Translation gives CASSLRQGTEAFF.

This clonotype was counted many times. V gene TRBV6-5 combines with J gene TRBJ1-6; D is unresolved. CDR1 is MNHEY and CDR2 is SVGAGI in the germline V gene. The CDR3 has 16 residues. V dropped 0 bases and J dropped 5 bases, with 11 bases sitting between them. CDR3 loop: CASSYSPAVNNSPLHF. The CDR3, as DNA: TGTGCCAGCAGTTACTCCCCGGCGGTAAATAATTCACCCCTCCACTTT.

This clonotype was recorded many times. The rearrangement uses TRBV9 and TRBJ2-3; D not certain. V was cut by 1 base and J by 0 bases, with 9 bases left in between. The CDR3 has 15 residues. Germline CDR1 is SGDLS and CDR2 is YYNGEE. The CDR3 loop is CASSVRTYSTDTQYF. The DNA for the CDR3 is TGTGCCAGCAGCGTAAGAACCTATAGCACAGATACGCAGTATTTT. Based on the CDR3 plus reference TRBV9 and TRBJ2-3, the full variable domain is DSGVTQTPKHLITATGQRVTLRCSPRSGDLSVYWYQQSLDQGLQFLIQYYNGEERAKGNILERFSAQQFPDLHSELNLSSLELGDSALYFCASSVRTYSTDTQYFGPGTRLTVL.

This rearrangement joins TRBV7-6 to TRBJ1-5; D call uncertain. Per the germline V gene, CDR1 is SGHVS and CDR2 is FNYEAQ. The germline V and J ends were trimmed by 0 bases and 9 bases, with 9 bases remaining between them. CDR3 length: 13 amino acids. The CDR3 nucleotides read TGTGCCAGCAGCTTAGCGGCATCGGGGCCCCAGCATTTT. It codes for CASSLAASGPQHF.

The chain employs TRBV20-1 and TRBJ2-2, with D unresolved. Deletions cut 6 bases from V and 4 bases from J, with 18 bases between. CDR1 is DFQATT and CDR2 is SNEGSKA in the germline V gene (reference sequence). The CDR3 has 15 residues. In DNA, the CDR3 is TGCAGTGCCACGCGTGGTACCGTTGGCACCGGGGAGCTGTTTTTT. Amino acids: CSATRGTVGTGELFF.

The chain joins TRBV27 to TRBJ1-6; 7 bases agree with TRBD1. Germline-derived CDR1 and CDR2 are MNHEY and SMNVEV (reference sequence). V was pared by 6 bases and J by 6 bases, with 5 bases of the junction left unmatched. The length of the CDR3 is 14 residues. CDR3 nucleotide sequence: TGTGCCAGCAGGACGGGACAGCCTAATTCACCCCTCCACTTT. Amino acid sequence: CASRTGQPNSPLHF.

This clonotype came up many times. The V gene is TRBV20-1, the J gene TRBJ2-3; TRBD2 might be the D (6 bases). V shed 5 bases and J shed 4 bases, with 16 bases lying between them. Germline lookup yields CDR1 DFQATT and CDR2 SNEGSKA (reference sequence). The CDR3 runs 14 residues. The CDR3 coding sequence is TGCAGTGCTCAAAGCTTCGGAGGGTCAGATACGCAGTATTTT. The encoded protein is CSAQSFGGSDTQYF.

This chain connects TRBV10-3 to TRBJ1-2; D possibly corresponds to TRBD1 (5 bases). The germline V gene encodes CDR1 ENHRY and CDR2 SYGVKD. The ends were cut back, 7 bases at V and 4 bases at J, with 19 bases in the middle. The CDR3 extends over 15 amino acids. CDR3 protein: CAITESGRQSYGYTF. The CDR3 nucleotides read TGTGCCATCACCGAGTCAGGGAGGCAATCCTATGGCTACACCTTC.

The chain combines TRBV12-3 or TRBV12-4 with TRBJ1-2; D call uncertain. V was shortened by 3 bases and J by 6 bases, with 5 bases between the two germline ends. The CDR3 sequence is 11 residues long. The CDR3 protein is CASSFSDGYTF. The CDR3, as DNA: TGTGCCAGCAGTTTTTCAGATGGCTACACCTTC.

The chain links TRBV20-1 to TRBJ1-5; possible D gene TRBD1, 5 bases. This CDR3 region has 14 residues. Trimming shortened V by 6 bases and J by 1 base, and 13 bases separated the two germline ends. CDR1 DFQATT and CDR2 SNEGSKA come from the germline V gene (reference sequence). The CDR3 DNA sequence: TGCAGTGCGCGGATGGGGGAGAGCAATCAGCCCCAGCATTTT. Its protein product is CSARMGESNQPQHF.

The CDR3 here is CASSPVSSYNEQFF. The CDR3 nucleotides are TGTGCCAGCAGCCCCGTTTCCTCCTACAATGAGCAGTTCTTC. The chain links TRBV6-1 to TRBJ2-1; no reliable D call. V shed 6 bases and J shed 0 bases, with 9 bases lying between them. From germline, CDR1 is MNHNS and CDR2 SASEGT. The CDR3 is 14 residues long.

The V gene is TRBV7-8, the J gene TRBJ2-7; perhaps TRBD2 as D (5 bases). V dropped 3 bases and J dropped 6 bases, with 12 bases sitting between them. Germline-derived CDR1 and CDR2 are SGHVS and FQNEAQ. This CDR3 has 13 residues. CDR3: CASSFEGPREQYF. In DNA form, the CDR3 reads TGTGCCAGCAGCTTTGAGGGCCCTCGCGAGCAGTACTTC.